This T cell receptor (beta chain) was obtained from a study of regulatory T cells in long-lasting Graves disease. The authors built TCR beta libraries using iRepertoire HTBI primers and Arm-PCR of CDR3 regions. TCRdb reprocessed the multiplex PCR reads via MiXCR and lists one record per CDR3 protein. The top ten hold approximately 22% of the sample, which has 350,000 to 400,000 distinct CDR3 sequences, around 15% seen once. The time point was: newly diagnosed GD, antithyroid drugs for less than 3 months. RNA isolated from PBMCs was used to make the TCR library. Peripheral blood, Nine milliliters per patient, was collected in EDTA tubes. CDR3 size: 15 residues. The V segment lost 2 bases and the J segment 4 bases; nucleotides outside the gene matches: 6. This clonotype was counted at least ten times.

This chain joins TRBV12-3 or TRBV12-4 and TRBJ1-2; TRBD1 aligns across 8 bases. The sequences come from peripheral blood mononuclear cells (PBMCs), collected at new diagnosis, from a patient treated with antithyroid drugs. This sequence originates from a female donor with Graves disease. The CDR3 reads CASSLNPGGIYGYTF. The CDR3 coding sequence is TGTGCCAGCAGTTTAAACCCAGGGGGCATCTATGGCTACACCTTC.